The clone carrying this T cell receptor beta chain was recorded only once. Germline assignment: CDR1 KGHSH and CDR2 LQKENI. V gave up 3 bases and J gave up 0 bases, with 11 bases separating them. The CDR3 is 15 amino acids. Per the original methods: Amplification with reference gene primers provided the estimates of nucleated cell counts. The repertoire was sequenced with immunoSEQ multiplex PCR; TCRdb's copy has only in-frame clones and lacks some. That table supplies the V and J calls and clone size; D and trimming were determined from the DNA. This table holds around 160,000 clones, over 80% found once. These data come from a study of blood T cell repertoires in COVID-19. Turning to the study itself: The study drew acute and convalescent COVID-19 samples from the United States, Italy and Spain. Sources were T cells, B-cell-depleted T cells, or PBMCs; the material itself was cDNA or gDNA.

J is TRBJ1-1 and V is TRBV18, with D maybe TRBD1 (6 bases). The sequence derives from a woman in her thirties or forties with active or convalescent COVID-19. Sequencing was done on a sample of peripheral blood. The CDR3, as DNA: TGTGCCAGCTCACCGGCAGGGGCCCTGAACACTGAAGCTTTCTTT. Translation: CASSPAGALNTEAFF. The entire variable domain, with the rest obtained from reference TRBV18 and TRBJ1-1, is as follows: NAGVMQNPRHLVRRRGQEARLRCSPMKGHSHVYWYRQLPEEGLKFMVYLQKENIIDESGMPKERFSAEFPKEGPSILRIQQVVRGDSAAYFCASSPAGALNTEAFFGQGTRLTVV.